This is a list of T cell receptor beta chains from one sample in a study of CD8+ T cells in alopecia areata. The data were produced by immunoSEQ multiplex PCR, yet TCRdb's version contains in-frame clones alone and is incomplete. The repertoire holds roughly 180,000 clones, with roughly 50% as singletons. Here the sequenced sample was CD8+ T cells sorted from blood, taken at week 24, from a patient treated with tofacitinib. These receptors were taken from a human donor with alopecia areata. Each CDR3 is given with its conserved first and last residue. A D gene is named only where the DNA matches it firmly. Size tells how often a clone was seen (once, few, many) or the class of an expanded clone, and some rows leave it out.

TRBJ1-1	NA	NA	TRBV30	TGTGCCTGGGGACATACGAACACTGAAGCTTTCTTT	CAWGHTNTEAFF
TRBJ2-7	NA	NA	TRBV30	TGTGCCTGGGCTCTTGGGACTGGAGGCTCCTACGAGCAGTACTTC	CAWALGTGGSYEQYF
TRBJ1-3	NA	NA	TRBV9	TGTGCCAGCAGCGTAGGTGACTCTGGAAACACCATATATTTT	CASSVGDSGNTIYF
TRBJ2-7	NA	NA	TRBV9	TGTGCCAGCAGCGTGGACGTAACCTACGAGCAGTACTTC	CASSVDVTYEQYF
TRBJ1-5	NA	NA	TRBV19	TGTGCCAGTAGTAAAGCCAGCTATAGCAATCAGCCCCAGCATTTT	CASSKASYSNQPQHF
TRBJ2-6	NA	NA	TRBV23-1	TGCGCCAGCAGTCAACGGGGACCCCCACGAAAATCTGGGGCCAACGTCCTGACTTTC	CASSQRGPPRKSGANVLTF
TRBJ1-4	TRBD1	NA	TRBV11-2	TGTGCCAGCAGCCCCGGACAGGGTATTCAAATGATGTTTTTT	CASSPGQGIQMMFF
TRBJ2-3	NA	few	TRBV19	TGTGCCACCCACGGGGCGCGTGTAGATACGCAGTATTTT	CATHGARVDTQYF
TRBJ2-3	NA	NA	TRBV6-5	TGTGCCAGCAGTTACTCGTCAGGCACAGATACGCAGTATTTT	CASSYSSGTDTQYF
TRBJ2-2	TRBD1	NA	TRBV27	TGTGCCAGCAGTCCCCGGGACAGGGGGCCCGCCGGGGAGCTGTTTTTT	CASSPRDRGPAGELFF
TRBJ2-6	NA	NA	TRBV4-3	TGCGCCAGCAGCTACTCTGGGGCCAACGTCCTGACTTTC	CASSYSGANVLTF
TRBJ2-5	NA	NA	TRBV9	TGTGCCAGCAGCGTAGGTAGGCAAGAGACCCAGTACTTC	CASSVGRQETQYF
TRBJ2-7	NA	NA	TRBV11-2	TGTGCCAGCAGACCTGACAGTTACGAGCAGTACTTC	CASRPDSYEQYF
TRBJ2-7	TRBD1	NA	TRBV7-9	TGTGCCAGCAGCTTGAGGGACAGGGGGCCCTACGAGCAGTACTTC	CASSLRDRGPYEQYF
TRBJ1-6	NA	NA	TRBV30	TGTGCCTGGACAGGACTGGGCATGGGTTCACCCCTCCACTTT	CAWTGLGMGSPLHF
TRBJ2-7	NA	NA	TRBV5-6	TGTGCCAGCAGCCCCGGGTCTCCCTACGAGCAGTACTTC	CASSPGSPYEQYF
TRBJ2-1	NA	NA	TRBV5-1	TGCGCCAGCAGCTCCGCTAGATACAATGAGCAGTTCTTC	CASSSARYNEQFF
TRBJ1-2	NA	NA	TRBV30	TGTGCCTGGAGTGTACTAGGGGTTGGCTACACCTTC	CAWSVLGVGYTF
TRBJ1-2	NA	NA	TRBV29-1	TGCAGCGTTGAGTATGGGACTGGGGGCTACACCTTC	CSVEYGTGGYTF
TRBJ1-2	NA	few	TRBV4-3	TGCGCCAGCAGCCAAGGATCTGACGGGGGCCATGGCTACACCTTC	CASSQGSDGGHGYTF
TRBJ2-5	NA	NA	TRBV4-1	TGCGCCAGCAGCCGGGAACCGGGACAACAAGAGACCCAGTACTTC	CASSREPGQQETQYF
TRBJ1-1	NA	few	TRBV19	TGTGCCAGTAGTATAGGGGGAAACACTGAAGCTTTCTTT	CASSIGGNTEAFF
TRBJ2-1	NA	few	TRBV7-8	TGTGCCAGCAGCTTAGCGCTGAGTGAGGGGGATGGGGTGAACAATGAGCAGTTCTTC	CASSLALSEGDGVNNEQFF
TRBJ2-7	NA	few	TRBV7-9	TGTGCCAGCAGCGGTGGGGGAAACGAGCAGTACTTC	CASSGGGNEQYF
TRBJ2-1	NA	few	TRBV7-9	TGTGCCAGCAGCCCCCGAAGTCTGGATAGTTACGATGAGCAGTTCTTC	CASSPRSLDSYDEQFF
TRBJ2-2	TRBD1	NA	TRBV4-1	TGCGCCAGCAGCCAAGACATAACAGGGGGGACCGGGGAGCTGTTTTTT	CASSQDITGGTGELFF
TRBJ2-7	TRBD1	NA	TRBV4-3	TGCGCCAGCAGCCAATTCTGGACAGGGAGCTCCTACGAGCAGTACTTC	CASSQFWTGSSYEQYF
TRBJ1-2	NA	few	TRBV7-2	TGCGCCAGCAGCCAAACGGCAGGGAGGCATGGCTACACCTTC	CASSQTAGRHGYTF
TRBJ2-2	NA	NA	TRBV27	TGTGCCAGCAGTGTGCTAGCAGATCGAAGTAGCACCGGGGAGCTGTTTTTT	CASSVLADRSSTGELFF
TRBJ2-7	TRBD2	NA	TRBV4-3	TGCGCCAGCAGCCAAGAGACTAGCGGGGTACCCTACGAGCAGTACTTC	CASSQETSGVPYEQYF
TRBJ2-2	NA	few	TRBV11-2	TGTGCCAGCAGCACCTCAGCGACCGGGCCGACGAACACCGGGGAGCTGTTTTTT	CASSTSATGPTNTGELFF
TRBJ1-6	NA	few	TRBV7-9	TGTGCCAGCAGCTTTGCAGATTCACCCCTCCACTTT	CASSFADSPLHF
TRBJ2-7	TRBD1	NA	TRBV7-6	TGTGCCAGCAGCCCGGACAGGGCGTCCTACGAGCAGTACTTC	CASSPDRASYEQYF
TRBJ2-1	NA	NA	TRBV14	TGTGCCAGCAGCCCACCGGGACCCTACAATGAGCAGTTCTTC	CASSPPGPYNEQFF
TRBJ2-1	NA	NA	TRBV13	TGTGCCAGCAGCCGGGGGCTTATGGAGCAGTTCTTC	CASSRGLMEQFF
TRBJ1-4	NA	NA	TRBV15	TGTGCCACCAGCAGAGACCTAAATGAAAAACTGTTTTTT	CATSRDLNEKLFF
TRBJ2-7	NA	NA	TRBV4-2	TGTGCCAGCAGCCTGTTGTCGGGAACCTCCTACGAGCAGTACTTC	CASSLLSGTSYEQYF
TRBJ2-1	NA	many	TRBV6-5	TGTGCCAGCAGTTACGTGGGGGACCCCAATGAGCAGTTCTTC	CASSYVGDPNEQFF
TRBJ2-1	NA	NA	TRBV29-1	TGCAGCGTTGACATTTACAATGAGCAGTTCTTC	CSVDIYNEQFF
TRBJ2-2	NA	NA	TRBV5-6	TGTGCCAGCAGCCTACCGGGTACGGGGGTCGACCTAACCGGGGAGCTGTTTTTT	CASSLPGTGVDLTGELFF
TRBJ2-1	TRBD2	few	TRBV29-1	TGCAGCGTTGATAGCGGGGCCGACAATGAGCAGTTCTTC	CSVDSGADNEQFF
TRBJ2-5	NA	NA	TRBV9	TGTGCCAGCAGCGACCGGGACATGCAAGAGACCCAGTACTTC	CASSDRDMQETQYF
TRBJ1-1	NA	NA	TRBV29-1	TGCAGCGTGGACCGGAACACTGAAGCTTTCTTT	CSVDRNTEAFF
TRBJ2-7	NA	NA	TRBV4-3	TGCGCCAGCAGCCAAGTTTCCAGCGGTCCCTACGAGCAGTACTTC	CASSQVSSGPYEQYF
TRBJ2-7	NA	NA	TRBV7-2	TGTGCCAGCAGCTCATATAGGAGCTCCTACGAGCAGTACTTC	CASSSYRSSYEQYF
TRBJ1-5	NA	NA	TRBV28	TGTGCCAGCACCCTAGACGGGGTAAATCAGCCCCAGCATTTT	CASTLDGVNQPQHF
TRBJ2-7	NA	NA	TRBV15	TGTGCCACCAGCAGAGATTCTCCAGGCTACGAGCAGTACTTC	CATSRDSPGYEQYF
TRBJ1-5	TRBD1	NA	TRBV19	TGTGCCACTACAGGGGGCTGGTCGCAGCCCCAGCATTTT	CATTGGWSQPQHF
TRBJ2-3	NA	NA	TRBV27	TGTGCCAGCAGCTTCGCAGATACGCAGTATTTT	CASSFADTQYF
TRBJ1-1	NA	few	TRBV27	TGTGCCAGCAGTTTGAGGGGAGGGAACACTGAAGCTTTCTTT	CASSLRGGNTEAFF
TRBJ1-1	TRBD1	NA	TRBV25-1	TGTGCCAGCAGGACAGGGGGCGCGGCGAACACTGAAGCTTTCTTT	CASRTGGAANTEAFF
TRBJ1-1	NA	NA	TRBV7-9	TGTGCCAGCAGCTCCCCAATGGGAAACACTGAAGCTTTCTTT	CASSSPMGNTEAFF
TRBJ2-1	NA	once	TRBV9	TGTGCCAGCACCGTAGGAGGGGGCGATTACAATGAGCAGTTCTTC	CASTVGGGDYNEQFF
TRBJ1-5	NA	NA	TRBV9	TGTGCCAGCAGCGTCACAGGGAGTGATCAGCCCCAGCATTTT	CASSVTGSDQPQHF
TRBJ2-5	NA	NA	TRBV11-2	TGTGCCAGCAGCACATTCGGGGTGGGGGAGACCCAGTACTTC	CASSTFGVGETQYF
TRBJ2-6	NA	NA	TRBV19	TGTGCCAGTAGTCCAGGGTCTGGGGCCAACGTCCTGACTTTC	CASSPGSGANVLTF
TRBJ2-1	NA	NA	TRBV5-1	TGCGCCAGCAGCTCGCGGGCGGGGGCCAACAATGAGCAGTTCTTC	CASSSRAGANNEQFF